The clone carrying this TCR beta chain was found many times. Its antigen is still unknown. This entry belongs to a study of T-cell memory formation after mild COVID-19. Germline V CDR1 and CDR2: SGHNT, YYREEE (reference sequence). The CDR3 length is 14 residues. V lost 5 bases and J lost 2; bases outside the gene matches: 6. Study results and limitations: Clones that contracted clustered mainly in CM and EM if CD4+ and in EMRA if CD8+.

Libraries for TCRalpha and TCRbeta carried sample barcodes and unique molecular identifiers via 5'RACE. A single record per CDR3 protein comes from TCRdb applying MiXCR to the 5' RACE reads. The profile shows 30,000 to 45,000 distinct CDR3 sequences, about an eighth of them singletons. V usage is TRBV5-4 and J usage is TRBJ2-5; TRBD1 aligns across 7 bases. Material: PBMCs or a T cell subset sorted from them (not recorded which). This clonotype was sampled from a man aged 18-30 years who had mild COVID-19 (a few samples of this study predate the infection). Cell type and time point are not known. The CDR3 reads CASSPRTGQETQYF. For the CDR3, the DNA is TGTGCCAGCAGTCCTCGGACAGGACAAGAGACCCAGTACTTC.